The text below deals with one TCR beta chain. This clone is a singleton in its sample. Which antigen it targets is not known. Base qualities are not recorded, but no much larger clone differs from it by a single base. The library was built by means of the immunoSEQ multiplex PCR assay. For the multiplex PCR, a mixture combining 60 forward primers for TCR Vbeta segments and 13 reverse primers for TCR Jbeta segments was used. A multiplex PCR assay on genomic DNA amplified the CDR3 region of rearranged TCR beta genes. Amplified TCR beta libraries were sequenced as 87-base-pair reads on the Illumina HiSeq System. Per the source publication's procedure: A later analysis counted approximately 74 million unique TCR beta chains across the 640 or so repertoires, and roughly 10 million of these chains were shared by at least two donors. A nearest-neighbor algorithm error-corrected the raw reads and collapsed the reads into unique sequences, merging closely related sequences to remove PCR and sequencing errors. Alignment of CDR3 sequences to IMGT reference sequences was used to assign V, D and J gene segments. For a sequence to be retained, a match of at least six nucleotides was required to both a V gene segment and a J gene segment. A rearrangement counted as productive if the CDR3 had no stop codons and remained in frame with V and J, and every other rearrangement counted as non-productive. CDR3 was defined by IMGT convention, running from the second conserved V-encoded cysteine to the conserved J-encoded phenylalanine. In an earlier analysis of around 640 of the donors, sequences lacking an unambiguous match to a single V gene segment were excluded. An earlier analysis of several hundred of the donors classified V segments as functional when productive rearrangements were above 56.7% and as segregating when the standard deviation between donors was above 5%. A statistical classification framework was developed to diagnose cytomegalovirus status using the catalog of TCR beta chain sequences. A later analysis assigned V and J genes by comparing TCR nucleotide sequences with IMGT/GENE-DB human TR gene sequences. Using the TCRdist pipeline, a later analysis assigned CDR3 sequences along with most-parsimonious VDJ recombination scenarios. In a later analysis, each TCR beta chain was defined by its CDR3 amino acid sequence together with its V-gene family, and reads without a unique V-gene family were excluded. In a later analysis, fewer than 600 highly shared, low-generation-probability nucleotide sequences were removed to address suspected cross-contamination and a sequencing artifact. In a later analysis, a clonal expansion index for each public chain was calculated from normalized within-repertoire ranks of inferred template counts. In a later analysis, generation probabilities were computed using a VDJ recombination model fitted to out-of-frame rearrangements, and the results were checked against IGoR. In a later analysis, TCR-TCR, TCR-HLA and TCR-CMV co-occurrence was scored with hypergeometric tests, and a repertoire-size bias correction was applied to TCR pairs. False discovery rates were estimated in a later analysis by permuting HLA or CMV assignments 20 times. A later analysis grouped co-occurring TCRs with DBSCAN, adding TCRdist sequence similarity when clustering within HLA-allele-positive subsets. Co-occurrence clustering excluded repertoires with fewer than 30,000 or more than 120,000 public chains, plus five with anomalous nucleotide sharing. TCRdb limited this immuneACCESS table to in-frame rearrangements with V and J called. A share of clones is missing; checked studies link under half to unresolved V genes, and the rest is unexplained. That table furnishes V, J and clone size, whereas the DNA furnished D and trimming. Present in this sample are 130,000 or so clones, around 65% of which were seen just once. The ten biggest clones cover over 1.5% of the sample.

The cohort consisted of some 730 healthy bone marrow donors. At the time of sampling, every cohort member was nominally healthy, though immune exposures that went unrecorded were likely present. The donor was CMV seronegative and belonged to the group of over 350 seronegative cohort members. Each donor provided a peripheral blood sample, and peripheral blood mononuclear cells were used for TCR beta sequencing. The Qiagen DNeasy Blood Extraction Kit was used to extract genomic DNA from the blood cell samples. The CDR3, cysteine through phenylalanine, is 12 amino acids long. The kept DNA is CDR3 alone, 36 bases in frame from the first base. CDR1 and CDR2 were assigned from the germline V gene as SGHTA and FQGNSA. The junction carries 12 bases between V and J, which are trimmed by 7 bases and 8 bases respectively. The data derive from a study of cytomegalovirus exposure and HLA in healthy donors (dated by TCRdb to about 2017). Regarding the research as a whole: In an earlier analysis of some 550 of the donors, 250 to 350 Gb of sequence data and approximately 120 million unique TCR beta sequences from about 179 million T cells were reported. Besides the first cohort of around 670 subjects, a separate validation cohort made up of over 100 different subjects was used. Using immunosequencing, the study profiled T cell repertoires from some 670 subjects and related those repertoires to cytomegalovirus serostatus. The study combined high-throughput TCR immunosequencing, statistical association of individual TCRs with disease status, and machine learning to predict cytomegalovirus infection status. The aim of the study was to test whether cataloging public T cell receptors could identify signatures of past pathogen exposure. Among 300 to 500 genotyped donors of the cohort, an average of around 250,000 unique TCR beta nucleotide sequences was sequenced per donor, of which approximately 18% were non-productive. All discovery cohort repertoires had been generated on a single sequencing platform. An early release that covered some 640 HLA-typed donors contained around 330 gigabases of sequencing data and some 87 million unique TCR sequences. An earlier analysis of 587 of the donors applied high-throughput TCR beta sequencing to assess whether each TCR beta V gene segment acted as functional or pseudogenic. In a later genetic analysis, genome-wide SNP genotypes for about 65% of the roughly 700 donors were used, and that subset was treated as a discovery cohort. Rather than using new phenotypic data, the later analysis identified candidate immune exposures from TCR beta sequences and from how often those sequences occurred across donors. A later analysis re-examined previously published TCR beta repertoires from 500 to 700 donors and added high-resolution HLA genotyping to investigate patterns of TCR occurrence. Donor age, sex, ethnicity and CMV serostatus were collected together with the repertoire data. The genetic ancestry cluster associated with self-reported Caucasian donors included approximately 85% of the 300 to 450 genotyped donors. HLA typing covered class I and class II loci at four-digit resolution. Because of strong linkage in the cohort, five DR-DQ haplotypes were treated as single units for association and clustering. The number of donors typed differed by locus, with 629-630 for A, B, C, DRB1 and DQB1, 522 for DQA1, 600 to 610 for DPA1, and around 460 for DPB1. What the study reported, not specific to this receptor: Assigning TCR associations to individual alleles was difficult when HLA alleles, especially DR and DQ, strongly co-occurred. In an earlier analysis of about 550 of the donors, most TCR beta V segments were observed in productive rearrangements about 87% or about 30% of the time, broadly matching IMGT annotations. A cluster of highly shared sequence variants was judged likely to be a technical artifact of the sequencing pipeline. A later analysis found that most CMV-associated TCR beta chains appeared HLA-restricted, with HLA associations seemingly driven largely by CMV exposure. A later analysis reported that several top co-occurrence clusters appeared linked to parvovirus B19, influenza, CMV and Epstein-Barr virus. A further reported finding was that TCR beta sequences accurately predicted the HLA-A and HLA-B alleles for most subjects in the first cohort. In vitro tests confirmed that three of the cytomegalovirus-associated TCR beta chains recognize cytomegalovirus antigens. This cohort had only TCR beta chains sequenced, and the lack of alpha or paired-chain data limited which features could be detected. For the cohort, immune exposure information was limited to CMV serostatus. A later analysis associated about 17,000 TCR beta sequences with specific HLA alleles at a false discovery rate of 0.05. The authors suggested that the approach could potentially be extended to other disease states and immunological phenotypes. Compared with equally common non-associated chains, HLA-associated TCR beta chains in a later analysis were more clonally expanded and had lower generation probabilities. In a later analysis, the rate of TCR association differed among HLA loci, with DRB1 alleles having the most associated TCRs and HLA-C alleles having the fewest. Because HLA typing was unavailable for some donors at each locus, only the typed subset was used in association tests. The study listed 150 to 200 TCR beta chains as associated with cytomegalovirus. The classifier was reported to diagnose cytomegalovirus status with high specificity and sensitivity in both the original cohort and the validation cohort. The 87-base-pair reads could not distinguish some IMGT-functional V segments, including TRBV6-2 and TRBV6-3, so those segments were excluded. Because counts were too low, about 18 rarely observed V segments, including chromosome 9 orphons, were left out of the earlier analysis of 500 to 650 of the donors. A later genetic analysis reported fewer N-insertions in productive TCRs among donors in an Asian-associated ancestry cluster than the approximately 700-donor mean. Correlated functional status among segregating V segments might be attributable to linkage disequilibrium, but an unknown experimental factor could not be ruled out. Sequencing depth was assumed to be roughly uniform across donors in the presence/absence analyses, though that assumption may not hold. Most TCR sequences were observed very rarely across donors, whereas some public TCRs were present in many individuals. V-gene and J-gene trimming of TCR beta chains was associated with a missense DCLRE1C variant in a later genetic analysis, and the association was replicated in an independent cohort.

Sequenced input: PBMCs. The chain uses TRBV7-2 and TRBJ2-4; the D gene is perhaps TRBD1, from 5 matching bases. This TCR was recovered from a man aged 18 to 30 in good health and CMV-seronegative. The bases are TGTGCCAGCACTGAAGGGGTGGACATTCAGTACTTC. Its translation reads: CASTEGVDIQYF.